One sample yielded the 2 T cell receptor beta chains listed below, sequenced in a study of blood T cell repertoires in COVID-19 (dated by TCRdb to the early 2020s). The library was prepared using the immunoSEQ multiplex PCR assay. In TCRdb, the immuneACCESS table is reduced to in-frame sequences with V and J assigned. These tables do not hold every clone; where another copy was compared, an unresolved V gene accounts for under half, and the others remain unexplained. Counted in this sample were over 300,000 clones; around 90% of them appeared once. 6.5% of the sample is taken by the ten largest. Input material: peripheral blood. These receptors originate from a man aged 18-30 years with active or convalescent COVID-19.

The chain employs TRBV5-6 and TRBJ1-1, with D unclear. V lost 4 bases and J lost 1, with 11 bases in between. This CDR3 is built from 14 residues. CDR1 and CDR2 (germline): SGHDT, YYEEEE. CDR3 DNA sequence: TGTGCCAGCAGCAAAGGACTGTCGAACACTGAAGCTTTCTTT. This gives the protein CASSKGLSNTEAFF.

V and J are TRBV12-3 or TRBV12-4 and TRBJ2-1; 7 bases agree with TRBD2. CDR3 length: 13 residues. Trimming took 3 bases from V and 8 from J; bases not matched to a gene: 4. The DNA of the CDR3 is TGTGCCAGCAGTTTGCGACTAGCTGATGAGCAGTTCTTC. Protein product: CASSLRLADEQFF.